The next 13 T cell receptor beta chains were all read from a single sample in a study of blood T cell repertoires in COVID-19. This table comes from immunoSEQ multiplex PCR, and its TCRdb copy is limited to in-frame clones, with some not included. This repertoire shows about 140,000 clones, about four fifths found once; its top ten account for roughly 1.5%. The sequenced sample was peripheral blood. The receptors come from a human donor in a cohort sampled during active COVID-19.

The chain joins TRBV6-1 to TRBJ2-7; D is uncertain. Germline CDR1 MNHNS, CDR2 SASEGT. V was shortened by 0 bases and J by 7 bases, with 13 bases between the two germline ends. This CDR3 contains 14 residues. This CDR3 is CASSEASRVPEQYF. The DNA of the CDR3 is TGTGCCAGCAGTGAAGCCTCTCGAGTTCCTGAGCAGTACTTC.

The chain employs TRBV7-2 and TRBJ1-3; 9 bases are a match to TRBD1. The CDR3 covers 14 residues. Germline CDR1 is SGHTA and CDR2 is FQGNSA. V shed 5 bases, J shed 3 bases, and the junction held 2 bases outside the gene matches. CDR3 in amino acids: CASSEGQGGNTIYF. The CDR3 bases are TGTGCCAGCAGCGAGGGACAGGGTGGAAACACCATATATTTT. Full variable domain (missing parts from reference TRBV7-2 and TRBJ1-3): GAGVSQSPSNKVTEKGKDVELRCDPISGHTALYWYRQSLGQGLEFLIYFQGNSAPDKSGLPSDRFSAERTGGSVSTLTIQRTQQEDSAVYLCASSEGQGGNTIYFGEGSWLTVV.

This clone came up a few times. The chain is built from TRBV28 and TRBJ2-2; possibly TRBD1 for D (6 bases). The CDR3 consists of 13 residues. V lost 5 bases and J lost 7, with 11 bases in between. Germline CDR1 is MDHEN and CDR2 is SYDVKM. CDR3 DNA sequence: TGTGCCAGCAGTCTGGGGGCGGGCGGGGAGCTGTTTTTT. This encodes CASSLGAGGELFF.

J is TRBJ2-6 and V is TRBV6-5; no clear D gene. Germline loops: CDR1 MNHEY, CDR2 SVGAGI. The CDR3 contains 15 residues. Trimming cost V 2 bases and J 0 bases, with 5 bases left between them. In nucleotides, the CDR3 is TGTGCCAGCAGTTACGCCTACTCTGGGGCCAACGTCCTGACTTTC. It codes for CASSYAYSGANVLTF.

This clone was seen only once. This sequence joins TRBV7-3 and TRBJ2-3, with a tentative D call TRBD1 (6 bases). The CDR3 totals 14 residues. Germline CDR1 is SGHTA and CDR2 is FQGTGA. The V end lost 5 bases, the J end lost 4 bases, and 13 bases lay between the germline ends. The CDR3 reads CASSPGVFPDTQYF. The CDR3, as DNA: TGTGCCAGCAGCCCAGGGGTATTCCCAGATACGCAGTATTTT.

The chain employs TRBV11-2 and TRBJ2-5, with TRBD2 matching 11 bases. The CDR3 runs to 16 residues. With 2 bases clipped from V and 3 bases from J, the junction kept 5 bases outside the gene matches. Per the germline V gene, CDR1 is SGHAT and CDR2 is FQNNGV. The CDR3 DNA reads TGTGCCAGCAGCTTATTGATAGCGGGAGGGGAAGAGACCCAGTACTTC. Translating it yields CASSLLIAGGEETQYF. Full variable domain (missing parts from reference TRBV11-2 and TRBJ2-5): EAGVAQSPRYKIIEKRQSVAFWCNPISGHATLYWYQQILGQGPKLLIQFQNNGVVDDSQLPKDRFSAERLKGVDSTLKIQPAKLEDSAVYLCASSLLIAGGEETQYFGPGTRLLVL.

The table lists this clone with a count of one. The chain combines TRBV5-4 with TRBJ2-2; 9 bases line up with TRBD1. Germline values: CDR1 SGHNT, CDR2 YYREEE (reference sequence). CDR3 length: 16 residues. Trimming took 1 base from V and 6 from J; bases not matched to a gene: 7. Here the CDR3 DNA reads TGTGCCAGCAGCTTGAGGACAGGGGTAAAAGCCGGGGAGCTGTTTTTT. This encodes CASSLRTGVKAGELFF.

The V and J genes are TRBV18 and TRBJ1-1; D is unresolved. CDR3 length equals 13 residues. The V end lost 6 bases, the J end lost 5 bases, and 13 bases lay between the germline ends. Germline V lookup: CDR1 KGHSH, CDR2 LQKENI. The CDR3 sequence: CASSFLAQTEAFF. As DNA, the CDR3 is TGTGCCAGCTCCTTTTTGGCTCAGACTGAAGCTTTCTTT.

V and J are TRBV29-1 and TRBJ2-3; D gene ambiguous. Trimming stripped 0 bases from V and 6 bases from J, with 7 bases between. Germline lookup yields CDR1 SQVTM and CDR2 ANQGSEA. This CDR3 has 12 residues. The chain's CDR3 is CSVEEPRDTQYF. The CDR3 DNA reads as TGCAGCGTTGAAGAACCCCGGGATACGCAGTATTTT.

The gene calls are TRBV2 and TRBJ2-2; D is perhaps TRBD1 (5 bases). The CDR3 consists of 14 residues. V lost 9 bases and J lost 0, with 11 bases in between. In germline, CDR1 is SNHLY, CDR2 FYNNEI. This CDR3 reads CASRQTTNTGELFF. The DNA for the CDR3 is TGTGCCAGTCGACAGACCACGAACACCGGGGAGCTGTTTTTT.

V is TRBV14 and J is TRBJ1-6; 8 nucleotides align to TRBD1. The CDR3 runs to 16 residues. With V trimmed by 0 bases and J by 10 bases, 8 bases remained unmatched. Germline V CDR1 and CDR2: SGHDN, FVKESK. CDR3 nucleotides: TGTGCCAGCAGCCAAGAGGTGTCCAGGGGGCGGTCACCCCTCCACTTT. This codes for CASSQEVSRGRSPLHF.

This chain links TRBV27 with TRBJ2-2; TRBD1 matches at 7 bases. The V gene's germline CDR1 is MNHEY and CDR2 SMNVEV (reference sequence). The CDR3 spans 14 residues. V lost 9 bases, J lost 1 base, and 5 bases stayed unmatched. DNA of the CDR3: TGTGCCAGTCGACAGGGTGTGAACACCGGGGAGCTGTTTTTT. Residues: CASRQGVNTGELFF.

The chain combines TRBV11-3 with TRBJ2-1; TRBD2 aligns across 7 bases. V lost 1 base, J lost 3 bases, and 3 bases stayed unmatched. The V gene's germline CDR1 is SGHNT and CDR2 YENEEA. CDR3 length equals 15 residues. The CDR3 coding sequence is TGTGCCAGCAGCTTAGGACTAGCTAGCTACAATGAGCAGTTCTTC. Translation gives CASSLGLASYNEQFF.